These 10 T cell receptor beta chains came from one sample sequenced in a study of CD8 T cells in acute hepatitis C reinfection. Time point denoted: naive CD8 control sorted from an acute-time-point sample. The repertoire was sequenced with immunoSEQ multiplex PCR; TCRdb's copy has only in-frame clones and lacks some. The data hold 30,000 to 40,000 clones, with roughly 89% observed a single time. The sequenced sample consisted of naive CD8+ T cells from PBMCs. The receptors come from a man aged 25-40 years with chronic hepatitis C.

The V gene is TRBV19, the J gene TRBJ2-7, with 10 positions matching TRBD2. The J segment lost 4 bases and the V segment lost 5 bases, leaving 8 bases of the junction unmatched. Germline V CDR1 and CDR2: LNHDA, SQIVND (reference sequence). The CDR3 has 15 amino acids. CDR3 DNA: TGTGCCAGTAGTCCTAGCGGGGGTACTGAGTACGAGCAGTACTTC. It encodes CASSPSGGTEYEQYF.

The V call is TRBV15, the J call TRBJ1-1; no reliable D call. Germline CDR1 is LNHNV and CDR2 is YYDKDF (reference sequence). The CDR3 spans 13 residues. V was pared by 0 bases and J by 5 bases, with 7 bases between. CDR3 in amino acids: CATSRDYSTEAFF. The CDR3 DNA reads TGTGCCACCAGCAGAGATTATTCAACTGAAGCTTTCTTT.

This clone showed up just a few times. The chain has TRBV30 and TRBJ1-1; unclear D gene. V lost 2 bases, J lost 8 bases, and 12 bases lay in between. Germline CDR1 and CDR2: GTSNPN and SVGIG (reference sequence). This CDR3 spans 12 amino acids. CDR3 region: CAWSPYLQEAFF. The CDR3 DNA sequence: TGTGCCTGGAGTCCCTACTTACAAGAAGCTTTCTTT.

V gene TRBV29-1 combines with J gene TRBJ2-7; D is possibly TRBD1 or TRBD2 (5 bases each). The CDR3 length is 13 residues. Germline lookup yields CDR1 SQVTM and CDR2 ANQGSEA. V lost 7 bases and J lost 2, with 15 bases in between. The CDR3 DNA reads TGCAGCGCCGAGGGCGACAGCCCCTACGAGCAGTACTTC. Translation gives CSAEGDSPYEQYF.

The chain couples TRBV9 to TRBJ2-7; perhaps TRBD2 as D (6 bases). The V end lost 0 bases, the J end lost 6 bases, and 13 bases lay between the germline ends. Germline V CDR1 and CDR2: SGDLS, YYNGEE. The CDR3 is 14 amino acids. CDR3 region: CASSVEGGPTEQYF. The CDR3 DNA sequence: TGTGCCAGCAGCGTAGAAGGAGGGCCTACCGAGCAGTACTTC.

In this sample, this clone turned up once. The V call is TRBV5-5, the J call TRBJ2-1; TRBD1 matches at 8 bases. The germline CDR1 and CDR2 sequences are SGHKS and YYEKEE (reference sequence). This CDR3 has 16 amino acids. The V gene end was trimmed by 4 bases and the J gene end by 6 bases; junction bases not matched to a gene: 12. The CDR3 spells CASSPDLRTGTNEQFF. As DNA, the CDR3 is TGTGCCAGCAGCCCGGACCTACGGACAGGGACCAATGAGCAGTTCTTC. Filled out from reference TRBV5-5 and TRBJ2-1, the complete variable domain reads DAGVTQSPTHLIKTRGQQVTLRCSPISGHKSVSWYQQVLGQGPQFIFQYYEKEERGRGNFPDRFSARQFPNYSSELNVNALLLGDSALYLCASSPDLRTGTNEQFFGPGTRLTVL.

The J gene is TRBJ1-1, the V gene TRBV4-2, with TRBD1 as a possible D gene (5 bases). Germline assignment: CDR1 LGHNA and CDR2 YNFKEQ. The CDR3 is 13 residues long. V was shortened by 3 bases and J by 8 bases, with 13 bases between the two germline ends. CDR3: CASSHGTASEAFF. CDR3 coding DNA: TGTGCCAGCAGCCACGGGACGGCCAGCGAAGCTTTCTTT.

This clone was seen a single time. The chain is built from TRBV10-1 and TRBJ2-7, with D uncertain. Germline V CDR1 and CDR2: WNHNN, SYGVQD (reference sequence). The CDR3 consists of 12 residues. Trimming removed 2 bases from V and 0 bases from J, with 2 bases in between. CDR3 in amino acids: CASSETSYEQYF. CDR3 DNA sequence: TGCGCCAGCAGTGAGACCTCCTACGAGCAGTACTTC.

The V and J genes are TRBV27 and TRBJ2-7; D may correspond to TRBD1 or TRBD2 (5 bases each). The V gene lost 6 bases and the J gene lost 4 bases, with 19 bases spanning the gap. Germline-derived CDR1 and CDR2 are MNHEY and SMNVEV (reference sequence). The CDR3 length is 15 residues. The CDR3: CASSRTVLGVYEQYF. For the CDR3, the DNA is TGTGCCAGCAGCCGGACCGTCCTGGGGGTTTACGAGCAGTACTTC.

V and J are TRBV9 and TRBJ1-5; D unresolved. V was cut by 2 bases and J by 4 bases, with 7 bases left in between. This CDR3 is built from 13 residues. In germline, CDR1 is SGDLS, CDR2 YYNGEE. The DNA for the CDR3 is TGTGCCAGCAGCGTCCACAGTAATCAGCCCCAGCATTTT. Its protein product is CASSVHSNQPQHF.